This TCR beta chain was sequenced during a study of cytomegalovirus exposure and HLA in healthy donors. Study information: Inside one of the first data releases sat around 77 million unique TCRs taken from HLA-typed donors. General study findings and limits: Rare sequences made up most TCRs, while some public TCRs were found in many donors. Later, TCR association rates were found to vary by HLA locus, highest for DRB1 and lowest for HLA-C.

This clone has just a few counts. Antigen unknown. Germline-derived CDR1 and CDR2 are SGHDN and FVKESK. With 3 bases clipped from V and 3 bases from J, the junction kept 3 bases outside the gene matches. CDR3 size: 14 residues. The PCR had 60 Vbeta and 13 Jbeta primers. In the authors' workflow: In a later analysis, 75 million to 85 million unique TCR beta chains included roughly 11 million shared by two or more donors. The method was immunoSEQ multiplex PCR; TCRdb's version includes in-frame clones alone and lacks a portion of them. From that table come the V and J calls and clone size; the DNA was used to work out D and trimming. In the table there are about 98,000 clones, roughly 82% of which are singletons.

The rearrangement links TRBV14 to TRBJ2-7; 9 nucleotides line up with TRBD1. The sequencing input was PBMCs. The sequence was obtained from a human donor in good health. In DNA form, the CDR3 reads TGTGCCAGCAGCCATTTGGGACAGGGCTACGAGCAGTACTTC. Its protein is CASSHLGQGYEQYF.